This T cell receptor (beta chain) emerged from a study of shared clonotypes between healthy human individuals. Unmatched junction bases numbered 3, after V lost 0 bases and J lost 5 bases. The CDR3 is 16 residues long. Germline CDR1 and CDR2: SGDLS and YYNGEE. The method was immunoSEQ multiplex PCR; TCRdb's version includes in-frame clones alone and lacks a portion of them. Counted here are 1.6 million or so clones, 96% occurring once; the ten biggest clones make up about 1.2%. The chain combines TRBV9 with TRBJ2-5; 14 positions agree with TRBD2. The sequence was obtained from a man aged 25-45 years in good health. Sequenced material: naive CD4+ T cells sorted from blood. Subset in this sample: CD45RA+ positively selected. CDR3 protein: CASSVGTSGRLETQYF. The CDR3 DNA is TGTGCCAGCAGCGTAGGGACTAGCGGGAGGTTGGAGACCCAGTACTTC.